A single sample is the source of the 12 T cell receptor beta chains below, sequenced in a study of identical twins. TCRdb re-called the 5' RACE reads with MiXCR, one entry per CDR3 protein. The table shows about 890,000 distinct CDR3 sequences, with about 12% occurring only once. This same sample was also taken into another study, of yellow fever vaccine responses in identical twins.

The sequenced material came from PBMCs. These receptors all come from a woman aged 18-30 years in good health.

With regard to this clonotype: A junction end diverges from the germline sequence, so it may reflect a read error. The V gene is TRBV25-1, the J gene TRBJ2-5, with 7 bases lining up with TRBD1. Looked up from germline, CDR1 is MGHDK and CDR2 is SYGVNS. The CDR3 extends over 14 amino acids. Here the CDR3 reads CASSGGQPQETQHF. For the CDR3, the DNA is TGTGCCAGCAGTGGGGGACAGCCCCAAGAGACCCAGCACTTC.

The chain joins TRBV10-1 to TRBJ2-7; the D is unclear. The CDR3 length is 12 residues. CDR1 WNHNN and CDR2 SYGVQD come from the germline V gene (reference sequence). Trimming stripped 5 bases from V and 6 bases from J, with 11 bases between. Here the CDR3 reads CASSPRWAEQYV. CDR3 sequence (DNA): TGCGCCAGCAGTCCTAGGTGGGCCGAGCAGTACGTC.

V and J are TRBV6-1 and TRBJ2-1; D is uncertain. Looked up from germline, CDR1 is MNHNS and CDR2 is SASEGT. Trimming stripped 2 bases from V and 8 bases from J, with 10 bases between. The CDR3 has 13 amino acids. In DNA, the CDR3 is TGTGCCAGCAGTGAAACACCAGTCTATGAGCAGTTCTTC. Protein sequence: CASSETPVYEQFF.

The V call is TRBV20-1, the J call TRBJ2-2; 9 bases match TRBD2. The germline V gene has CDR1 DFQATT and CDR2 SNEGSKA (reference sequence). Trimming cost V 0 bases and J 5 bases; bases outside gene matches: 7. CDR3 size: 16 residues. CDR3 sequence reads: CSAREAGTSFTGELFF. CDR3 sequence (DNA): TGCAGTGCTAGAGAGGCCGGGACTAGCTTTACCGGGGAGCTGTTTTTT.

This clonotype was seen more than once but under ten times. The CDR3 coding sequence is TGTGCCATCAGTGAGTCGACTAAATGGCAGTTCTTC. Its protein is CAISESTKWQFF. This chain links TRBV10-3 with TRBJ2-1; D perhaps matches TRBD2 (5 bases). This CDR3 has 12 amino acids. V shed 0 bases and J shed 12 bases, with 9 bases lying between them. Germline CDR1 is ENHRY and CDR2 is SYGVKD.

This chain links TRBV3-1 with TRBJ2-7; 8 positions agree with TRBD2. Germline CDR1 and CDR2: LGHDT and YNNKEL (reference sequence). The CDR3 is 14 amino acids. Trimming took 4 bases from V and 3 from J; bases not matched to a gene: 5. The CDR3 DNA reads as TGTGCCAGCAGCCTTCCGGGAGGGGTCTACGAGCAGTACTTC. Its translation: CASSLPGGVYEQYF.

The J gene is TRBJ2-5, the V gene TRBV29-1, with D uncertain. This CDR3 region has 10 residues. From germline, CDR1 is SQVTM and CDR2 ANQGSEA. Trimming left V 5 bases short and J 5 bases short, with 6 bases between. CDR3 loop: CSVHLETQYF. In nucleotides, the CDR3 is TGCAGCGTTCATTTGGAGACCCAGTACTTC.

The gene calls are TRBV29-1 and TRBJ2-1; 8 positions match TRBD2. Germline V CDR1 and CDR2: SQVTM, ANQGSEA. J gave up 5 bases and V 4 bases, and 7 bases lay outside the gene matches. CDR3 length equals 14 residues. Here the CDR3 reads CSVVGGDVNNEQFF. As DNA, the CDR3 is TGCAGCGTTGTCGGGGGGGATGTTAACAATGAGCAGTTCTTC.

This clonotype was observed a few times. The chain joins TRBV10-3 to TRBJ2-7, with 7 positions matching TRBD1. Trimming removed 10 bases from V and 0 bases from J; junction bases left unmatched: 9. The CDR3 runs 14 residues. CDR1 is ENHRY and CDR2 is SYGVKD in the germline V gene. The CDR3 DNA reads TGTGCCACCTGTTCGACAGGGACCTCCTACGAGCAGTACTTC. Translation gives CATCSTGTSYEQYF.

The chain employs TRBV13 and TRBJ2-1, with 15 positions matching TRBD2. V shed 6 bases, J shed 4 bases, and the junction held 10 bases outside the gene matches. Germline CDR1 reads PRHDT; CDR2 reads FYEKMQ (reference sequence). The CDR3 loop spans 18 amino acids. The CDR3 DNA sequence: TGTGCCAGCAGAGCCAGGACTAGCGGGAGGGCCAGTTACAATGAGCAGTTCTTC. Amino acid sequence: CASRARTSGRASYNEQFF.

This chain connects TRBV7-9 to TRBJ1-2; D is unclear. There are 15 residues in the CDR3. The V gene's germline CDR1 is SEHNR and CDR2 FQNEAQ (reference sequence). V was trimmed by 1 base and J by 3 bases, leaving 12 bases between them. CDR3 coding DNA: TGTGCCAGCAGCTTAGGAATGGTCGACTACTATGGCTACACCTTC. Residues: CASSLGMVDYYGYTF.

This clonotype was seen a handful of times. This chain's CDR3 is CASSLILAGGSYNEQFF. The CDR3 DNA sequence: TGTGCCAGCAGTTTAATCCTGGCGGGTGGGTCCTACAATGAGCAGTTCTTC. The chain has TRBV12-3 or TRBV12-4 and TRBJ2-1, with a tentative D call TRBD2 (5 bases). CDR3 size: 17 residues. V lost 2 bases and J 1 base, leaving 15 bases between the germline ends.